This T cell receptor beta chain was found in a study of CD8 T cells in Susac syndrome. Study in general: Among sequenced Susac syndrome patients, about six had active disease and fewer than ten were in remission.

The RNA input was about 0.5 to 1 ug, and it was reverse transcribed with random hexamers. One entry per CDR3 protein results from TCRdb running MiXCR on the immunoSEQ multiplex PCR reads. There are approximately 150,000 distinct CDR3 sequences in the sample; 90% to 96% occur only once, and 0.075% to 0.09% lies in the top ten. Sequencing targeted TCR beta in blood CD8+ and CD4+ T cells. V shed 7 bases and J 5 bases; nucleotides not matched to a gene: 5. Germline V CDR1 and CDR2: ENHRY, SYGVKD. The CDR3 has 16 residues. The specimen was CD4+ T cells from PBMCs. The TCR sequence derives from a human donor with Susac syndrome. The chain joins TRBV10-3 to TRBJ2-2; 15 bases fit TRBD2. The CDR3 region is CAIKAGLAGGTGELFF. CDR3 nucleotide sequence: TGTGCCATCAAAGCGGGACTAGCGGGAGGAACCGGGGAGCTGTTTTTT.